This is a list of T cell receptor beta chains from one sample in a study of T cells in Graves' hyperthyroidism and ophthalmopathy. TCRdb re-called the multiplex PCR reads with MiXCR, one entry per CDR3 protein. The data hold about 500,000 distinct CDR3 sequences, with approximately 15% observed a single time. The sequencing sample was made of blood. These receptors all stem from a woman aged 18-35 years with Graves' hyperthyroidism. Both conserved end residues are part of each CDR3. The D gene is left open where the match is weak. Clone size is given for some rows only: seen once, a few or many times, or a class if the clone is expanded.

j_call v_call clone_size d_call cdr3_nt cdr3_aa
TRBJ2-2 TRBV19 few - TGTGCCAGTAGTAGTTTCAGGGGCCGGAACACCGGGGAGCTGTTTTTT CASSSFRGRNTGELFF
TRBJ1-2 TRBV7-9 many - TGTGCCAGCAGCTTAGCGGATCTTGGGGAAAACTATGGCTACACCTTC CASSLADLGENYGYTF
TRBJ1-2 TRBV12-3/TRBV12-4 many - TGTGCCAGCAGTTTGGGGGAGTCCCCTAACTATGGCTACACCTTC CASSLGESPNYGYTF
TRBJ2-3 TRBV4-1 - TRBD2 TGCGCCAGCAGCCAAGTGGGACTAGCGGAAACAGATACGCAGTATTTT CASSQVGLAETDTQYF
TRBJ2-5 TRBV11-1 many TRBD1 TGTGCCAGCACCCGACGTACAGGGGGAGAAGAGACCCAGTACTTC CASTRRTGGEETQYF
TRBJ2-1 TRBV10-3 many - TGTGCCATCAATTCCGACGGTCACAATGAGCAGTTCTTC CAINSDGHNEQFF
TRBJ2-1 TRBV7-9 - - TGTGCCAGCAGCTTAATGGGTCGGAGTGAGCAGTTCTTC CASSLMGRSEQFF
TRBJ2-7 TRBV7-9 - TRBD1 TGTGCCAGCAGCTTAGAACAGGGGAAGCAGTACTTC CASSLEQGKQYF
TRBJ2-3 TRBV20-1 many - TGCAGTGCTAGGGGGGGCGTGGGCACAGATACGCAGTATTTT CSARGGVGTDTQYF
TRBJ1-4 TRBV2 - - TGTGCCAGCAGTGAAGACAGGGCGGGAACTAATGAAAAACTGTTTTTT CASSEDRAGTNEKLFF
TRBJ1-2 TRBV20-1 - - TGCAGTGCCAGGCCGGGGGAGCAGGGAGGAGGCTACACCTTC CSARPGEQGGGYTF
TRBJ1-2 TRBV6-1 many - TGTGCCAGCAGTCTTGACGGGTTTTATGGCTACACCTTC CASSLDGFYGYTF
TRBJ1-1 TRBV6-1 many - TGTGCCAGCAGCTCCTCCGTTTCGGCGGAAGCTTTCTTT CASSSSVSAEAFF
TRBJ2-1 TRBV19 - - TGTGCCAGTAGTAGTCTTACCGGACGGACAGCCTACAATGAGCAGTTCTTC CASSSLTGRTAYNEQFF
TRBJ1-3 TRBV7-3 few - TGTGCCAGCAGCTCCATCGGGGGCTCTGGAAACACCATATATTTT CASSSIGGSGNTIYF
TRBJ1-2 TRBV12-3/TRBV12-4 many - TGTGCCAGCGGTATGTCTGGGCTCGCCTATGGCTACACCTTC CASGMSGLAYGYTF
TRBJ1-2 TRBV19 many - TGTGCCAGTAATGACGAAGTTGGGGCCGGCTACACCTTC CASNDEVGAGYTF
TRBJ2-2 TRBV12-5 many - TGTGCTAGTGCCTTAGGGGACGGGGAGCTGTTTTTT CASALGDGELFF
TRBJ2-1 TRBV30 - TRBD2 TGTGCCTGGAGTTCAGGGGACGCCCGATTCAATAGCGGGAGGGCCGGACAGTTCTTC CAWSSGDARFNSGRAGQFF
TRBJ2-3 TRBV20-1 few TRBD1 TGCAGTGCTAGAGATTCCCCATCGGACAGGGCAACAGATACGCAGTATTTT CSARDSPSDRATDTQYF
TRBJ2-5 TRBV2 - TRBD2 TGTGCCAGCAGTGAAACCAGCGGGGTGAGGGAGACCCAGTACTTC CASSETSGVRETQYF
TRBJ1-2 TRBV12-3/TRBV12-4 many - TGTGCCAGCAGTCCGGGAGACTACTATGGCTACACCTTC CASSPGDYYGYTF
TRBJ1-2 TRBV6-5 many - TGTGCCAGCAGTTACGGCCCTGGCTATGGCTACACCTTC CASSYGPGYGYTF
TRBJ2-1 TRBV2 many TRBD2 TGTGCCAGCGGAAGGGGACTAGCGCGTCATGAGCAGTTCTTC CASGRGLARHEQFF
TRBJ1-5 TRBV19 many TRBD1 TGTGCCAGTAGTACGACAGGGTCGGGCAATCAGCCCCAGCATTTT CASSTTGSGNQPQHF
TRBJ2-1 TRBV7-2 - - TGTGCCAGCAGCTTGACTGTTTACAATGAGCAGTTCTTC CASSLTVYNEQFF
TRBJ2-7 TRBV6-1 many - TGTGCCAGCAGTGAAAGGGCAGGGGACCACGAGCAGTACTTC CASSERAGDHEQYF
TRBJ2-2 TRBV9 - - TGTGCCAGCAGCACTAACCGGGACGACGCGAACACCGGGGAGCTGTTTTTT CASSTNRDDANTGELFF
TRBJ2-3 TRBV12-3/TRBV12-4 - - TGTGCCAGCAGTTTAGCAAAACGCACAGATACGCAGTATTTT CASSLAKRTDTQYF
TRBJ2-5 TRBV3-1 many TRBD1 TGTGCCAGCAGAACGACAGGGGAGGAGACCCAGTACTTC CASRTTGEETQYF
TRBJ1-4 TRBV6-2/TRBV6-3 many TRBD1 TGTGCCAGCAGGACAGGGGGCACTAATGAAAAACTGTTTTTT CASRTGGTNEKLFF
TRBJ2-1 TRBV20-1 many TRBD2 TGCAGTGCTAAACGGGGGGGCTCCTACAATGAGCAGTTCTTC CSAKRGGSYNEQFF
TRBJ2-5 TRBV11-3 many - TGTGCCAGCAGCGAGTGGGAGGAAGAGACCCAGTACTTC CASSEWEEETQYF
TRBJ2-1 TRBV20-1 few - TGCAGCGCTAGTGGTGTGGATGAGCAGTTCTTC CSASGVDEQFF
TRBJ1-5 TRBV24-1 many - TGTGCCACCAGTGATCTTGGCAATCAGCCCCAGCATTTT CATSDLGNQPQHF
TRBJ1-1 TRBV10-2 many - TGCGCCAGCGGACCGGGACGGATGAACACTGAAGCTTTCTTT CASGPGRMNTEAFF
TRBJ2-7 TRBV2 many TRBD2 TGTGCCAGCAGGGGGGAGGGGTACGAGCAGTACTTC CASRGEGYEQYF
TRBJ2-7 TRBV6-1 many - TGTGCCAGCAGGCCCCGGGCCCTTCCCTCCGAGCAGTACTTC CASRPRALPSEQYF
TRBJ2-1 TRBV12-3/TRBV12-4 many - TGTGCCGTGTACCCAGGGTGGGGTAGCAATGAGCAGTTCTTC CAVYPGWGSNEQFF
TRBJ2-1 TRBV2 many - TGTGCCAGCAGGTCCGGGACTCTATACAATGAGCAGTTCTTC CASRSGTLYNEQFF
TRBJ1-1 TRBV14 many - TGTGCCAGCAGCCAAGATATGACTCATCGGGGGTGGAGGAACACTGAAGCTTTCTTT CASSQDMTHRGWRNTEAFF
TRBJ2-1 TRBV6-1 - - TGTGCCAGCACCTACCCGGGAAACATCAATGAGCAGTTCTTC CASTYPGNINEQFF
TRBJ2-5 TRBV29-1 many - TGCAGCGTTGATATTAGTGGGGGCCAAGAGACCCAGTACTTC CSVDISGGQETQYF
TRBJ1-4 TRBV29-1 many - TGCAGCGCTACGACAAGGGTGGGAGAAAAACTGTTTTTT CSATTRVGEKLFF
TRBJ1-5 TRBV20-1 once - TGCAGTGCTAGAAGGTTCGGATCGGGGAATAATCAGCCCCAGCATTTT CSARRFGSGNNQPQHF
TRBJ2-1 TRBV7-3 many - TGTGCCAGCAGCCTCCTCTCCAGTCACAATGAGCAGTTCTTC CASSLLSSHNEQFF
TRBJ1-2 TRBV12-3/TRBV12-4 - TRBD1 TGTGCCAGCAGACTGGGACAGGGCGATGGCTACACCTTC CASRLGQGDGYTF
TRBJ2-2 TRBV19 many - TGTGCCAGTAGTACCTCGGGACCAGACACCGGGGAGCTGTTTTTT CASSTSGPDTGELFF
TRBJ2-5 TRBV28 many - TGTGCCAGCTCTCGACGGAGTTTCGAGACCCAGTACTTC CASSRRSFETQYF
TRBJ2-2 TRBV5-1 few - TGCGCCAGCAGCTTGAATACCGGTAGGGGGACCGGGGAGCTGTTTTTT CASSLNTGRGTGELFF
TRBJ2-7 TRBV6-2/TRBV6-3 few - TGTGCCAGCTCCAGCCAATCCTACGAGCAGTACTTC CASSSQSYEQYF
TRBJ1-2 TRBV2 once TRBD1 TGTGCCAGCGGATGGACAGGGCAAGATCTCGTCTACACCTTC CASGWTGQDLVYTF
TRBJ2-1 TRBV7-3 few TRBD2 TGTGCCAGCAGCCCACGGACTAGCCCCAATGAGCAGTTCTTC CASSPRTSPNEQFF
TRBJ2-7 TRBV4-1 many TRBD2 TGCGCCAGCAGCCACCCGGGACTAGAAACGGGCGAGCAGTACTTC CASSHPGLETGEQYF
TRBJ2-1 TRBV29-1 many - TGCAGCGTTAGGTATAACAATGAGCAGTTCTTC CSVRYNNEQFF
TRBJ1-1 TRBV25-1 many TRBD1 TGTGCCAGCAGTGCTGCCGGGACAGGGATTAACACTGAAGCTTTCTTT CASSAAGTGINTEAFF
TRBJ2-1 TRBV13 many - TGTGCCAGCAGCATAACTAGCTACTATGAGCAGTTCTTC CASSITSYYEQFF
TRBJ1-1 TRBV7-9 many - TGTGCCAGCAGCTTTTGGCCGGGACCCATTTTTGAGGACACTGAAGCTTTCTTT CASSFWPGPIFEDTEAFF
TRBJ1-4 TRBV3-1 many TRBD1 TGTGCCAGCAGCCTTGGACAGGTTAATGAAAAACTGTTTTTT CASSLGQVNEKLFF